This paragraph reports one TCR beta chain. The antigen is unknown. This record comes from a study of OX40 agonist ivuxolimab in advanced cancers. At the level of the study: Patients were dosed with the agonistic anti-OX40 (CD134) antibody ivuxolimab. The study gave patients intravenous ivuxolimab at 0.01 to 10 mg/kg every 2 weeks. Overall study findings and caveats: Certain nonresponders likewise exhibited a low normalized T-cell clonal expansion. Near-lowest levels of clonal expansion characterized partial responders at 0.1-3.0 mg/kg.

The CDR3 is made up of 15 amino acids. V was cut by 0 bases and J by 6 bases, with 12 bases left in between. Germline V gives CDR1 ENHRY, CDR2 SYGVKD. Sequencing used immunoSEQ multiplex PCR; TCRdb keeps in-frame clones, though not all of them. The table shows 150,000 to 170,000 clones, with 85% to 95% occurring only once. The rearrangement joins TRBV10-3 to TRBJ1-5, with D perhaps matching TRBD1 (5 bases). The specimen was CD4+ or CD8+ T cells sorted from blood, collected in a trial of the OX40 agonist ivuxolimab. The source of this sequence is an adult with an advanced solid tumor such as melanoma, head and neck, liver or kidney cancer. The CDR3 reads CAISESIGGAQPQHF. DNA for the CDR3: TGTGCCATCAGTGAGTCGATTGGGGGTGCTCAGCCCCAGCATTTT.